This TCR beta chain was obtained from a study of cytotoxic CD8 clonotypes in ibrutinib-treated CLL. Turning to the study itself: There were about 11 relapsed/refractory patients and about 14 treatment-naive patients, and fewer than 18 were IGHV unmutated. Samples yielded averages of hundreds of thousands of productive templates and approximately 86,000 productive rearrangements.

As for this clone: The antigen remains undetermined.

Sequenced by immunoSEQ multiplex PCR; TCRdb stores in-frame clones only, minus some. This sample has about 50,000 clones, with roughly 63% found just once. Overall study results and limits: Rising at ibrutinib response, clonality subsequently fell back toward baseline at progression. Public clonotypes, found uncommonly, either contracted or stayed stable on treatment.

Germline-derived CDR1 and CDR2 are SNHLY and FYNNEI. The trim removed 3 bases at V and 4 bases at J, leaving 6 bases unmatched. The CDR3 covers 15 residues. Sequenced here: PBMCs, sampled after 24 months of ibrutinib treatment. The clonotype comes from a human donor with chronic lymphocytic leukemia. The gene calls are TRBV2 and TRBJ1-5; the match to TRBD1 covers 7 bases. The CDR3 reads CASSERGQANQPQHF. CDR3 in DNA: TGTGCCAGCAGTGAGCGCGGACAGGCAAATCAGCCCCAGCATTTT.